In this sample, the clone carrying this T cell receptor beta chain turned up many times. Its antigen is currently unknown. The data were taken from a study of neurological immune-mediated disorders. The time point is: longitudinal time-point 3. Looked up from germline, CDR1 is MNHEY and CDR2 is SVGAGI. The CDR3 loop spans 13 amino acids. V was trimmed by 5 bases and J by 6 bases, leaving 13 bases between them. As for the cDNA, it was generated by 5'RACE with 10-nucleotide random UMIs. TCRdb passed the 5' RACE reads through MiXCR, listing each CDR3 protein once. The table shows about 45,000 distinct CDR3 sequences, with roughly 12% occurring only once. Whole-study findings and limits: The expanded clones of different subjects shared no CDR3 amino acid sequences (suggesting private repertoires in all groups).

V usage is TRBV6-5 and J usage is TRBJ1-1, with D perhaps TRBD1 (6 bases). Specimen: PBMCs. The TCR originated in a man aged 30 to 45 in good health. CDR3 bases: TGTGCCAGCAGTCCTAACACAGGGCCTGAAGCTTTCTTT. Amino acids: CASSPNTGPEAFF.